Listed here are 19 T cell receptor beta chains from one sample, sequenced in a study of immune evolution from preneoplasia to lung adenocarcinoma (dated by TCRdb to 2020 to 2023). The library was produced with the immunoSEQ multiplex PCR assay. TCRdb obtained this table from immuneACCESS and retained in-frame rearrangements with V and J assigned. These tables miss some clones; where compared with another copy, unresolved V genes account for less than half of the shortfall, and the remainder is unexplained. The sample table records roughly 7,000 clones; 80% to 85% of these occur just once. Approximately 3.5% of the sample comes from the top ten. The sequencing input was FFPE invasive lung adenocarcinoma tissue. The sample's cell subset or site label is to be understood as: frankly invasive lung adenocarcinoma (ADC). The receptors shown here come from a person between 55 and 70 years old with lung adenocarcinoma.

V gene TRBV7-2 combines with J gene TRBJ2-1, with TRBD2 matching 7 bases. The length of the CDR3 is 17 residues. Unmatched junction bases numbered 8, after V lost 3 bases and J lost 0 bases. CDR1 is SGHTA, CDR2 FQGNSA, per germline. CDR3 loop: CASSFGGTGGSYNEQFF. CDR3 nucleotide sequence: TGTGCCAGCAGCTTTGGCGGGACGGGGGGCTCCTACAATGAGCAGTTCTTC.

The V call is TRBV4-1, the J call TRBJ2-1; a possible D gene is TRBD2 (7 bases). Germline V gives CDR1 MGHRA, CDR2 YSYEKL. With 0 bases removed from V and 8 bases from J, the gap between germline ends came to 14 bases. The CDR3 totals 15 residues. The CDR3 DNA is TGCGCCAGCAGCCAAGAGGCGTCGGGGGGCGATGAGCAGTTCTTC. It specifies CASSQEASGGDEQFF.

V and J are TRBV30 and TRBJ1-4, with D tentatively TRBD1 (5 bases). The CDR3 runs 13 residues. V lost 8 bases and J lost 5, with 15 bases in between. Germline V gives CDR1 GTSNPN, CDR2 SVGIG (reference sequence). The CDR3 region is CAVRQHSNEKLFF. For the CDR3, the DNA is TGTGCCGTTAGACAGCACTCCAATGAAAAACTGTTTTTT.

The CDR3 DNA sequence: TGTGCCAGCAGCGGGACAACGAACACCGGGGAGCTGTTTTTT. Its protein product is CASSGTTNTGELFF. The chain recombines TRBV21-1 with TRBJ2-2; the table gives TRBD1 as D, unverified against the DNA. TRBV21-1 represents a pseudogene. CDR3 length: 14 amino acids.

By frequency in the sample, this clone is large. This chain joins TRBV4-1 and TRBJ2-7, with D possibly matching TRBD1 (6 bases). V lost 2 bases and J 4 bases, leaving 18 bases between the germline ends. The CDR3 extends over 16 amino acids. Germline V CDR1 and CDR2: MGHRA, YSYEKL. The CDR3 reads CASSQPGALGSYEQYF. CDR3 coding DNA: TGCGCCAGCAGCCAACCAGGGGCCCTGGGCTCGTACGAGCAGTACTTC.

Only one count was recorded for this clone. CDR3 amino acids: CASRAANGQGTEAFF. The DNA of the CDR3 is TGTGCCAGCAGAGCAGCCAACGGCCAGGGCACTGAAGCTTTCTTT. The V call is TRBV5-6, the J call TRBJ1-1; D is perhaps TRBD1 (5 bases). This CDR3 contains 15 residues. V was trimmed by 5 bases and J by 4 bases, leaving 18 bases between them. CDR1 is SGHDT and CDR2 is YYEEEE in the germline V gene.

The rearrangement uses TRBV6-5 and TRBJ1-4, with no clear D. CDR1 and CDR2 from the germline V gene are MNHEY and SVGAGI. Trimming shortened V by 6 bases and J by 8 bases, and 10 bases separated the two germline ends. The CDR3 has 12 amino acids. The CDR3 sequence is CASRSPREKLFF. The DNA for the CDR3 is TGTGCCAGCAGATCACCCCGAGAAAAACTGTTTTTT.

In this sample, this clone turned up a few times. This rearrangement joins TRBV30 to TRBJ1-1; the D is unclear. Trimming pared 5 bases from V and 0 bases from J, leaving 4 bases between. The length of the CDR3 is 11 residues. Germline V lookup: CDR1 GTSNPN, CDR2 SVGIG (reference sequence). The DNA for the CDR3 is TGTGCCTGGCGTATGAACACTGAAGCTTTCTTT. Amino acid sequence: CAWRMNTEAFF.

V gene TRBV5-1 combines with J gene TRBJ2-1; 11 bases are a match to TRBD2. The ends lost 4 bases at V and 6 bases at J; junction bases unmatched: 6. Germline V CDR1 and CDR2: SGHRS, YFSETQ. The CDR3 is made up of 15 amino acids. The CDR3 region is CASSPLAGVGNEQFF. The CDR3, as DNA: TGCGCCAGCAGCCCACTAGCGGGAGTAGGCAATGAGCAGTTCTTC.

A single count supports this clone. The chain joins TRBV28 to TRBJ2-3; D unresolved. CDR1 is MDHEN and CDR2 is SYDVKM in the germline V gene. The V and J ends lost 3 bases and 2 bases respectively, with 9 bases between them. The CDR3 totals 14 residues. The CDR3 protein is CASSFYRDTDTQYF. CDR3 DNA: TGTGCCAGCAGTTTTTACAGAGACACAGATACGCAGTATTTT.

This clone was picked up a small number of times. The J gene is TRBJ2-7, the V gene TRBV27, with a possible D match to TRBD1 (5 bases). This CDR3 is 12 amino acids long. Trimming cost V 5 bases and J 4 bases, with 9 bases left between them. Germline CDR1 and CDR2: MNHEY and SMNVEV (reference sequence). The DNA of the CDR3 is TGTGCCAGCAGTATCCAGGGTTACGAGCAGTACTTC. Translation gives CASSIQGYEQYF.

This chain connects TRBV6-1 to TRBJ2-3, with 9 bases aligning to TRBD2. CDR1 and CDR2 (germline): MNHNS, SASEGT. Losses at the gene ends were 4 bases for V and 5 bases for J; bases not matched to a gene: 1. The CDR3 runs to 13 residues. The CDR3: CASSGGRGDTQYF. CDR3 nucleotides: TGTGCCAGCAGTGGCGGGAGGGGAGATACGCAGTATTTT.

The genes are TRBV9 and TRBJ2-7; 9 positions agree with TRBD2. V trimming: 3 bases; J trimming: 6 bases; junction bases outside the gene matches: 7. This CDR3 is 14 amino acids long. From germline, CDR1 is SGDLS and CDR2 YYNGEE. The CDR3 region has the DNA TGTGCCAGCAGCGCCACGCTGGGACTAGCCGAGCAGTACTTC. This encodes CASSATLGLAEQYF.

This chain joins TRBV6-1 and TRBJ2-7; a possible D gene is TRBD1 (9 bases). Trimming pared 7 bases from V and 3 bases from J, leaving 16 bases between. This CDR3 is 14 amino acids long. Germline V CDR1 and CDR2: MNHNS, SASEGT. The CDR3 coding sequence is TGTGCCAGCATTAGCGGGACAGGGTACTACGAGCAGTACTTC. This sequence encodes CASISGTGYYEQYF.

This CDR3 is CASSRSGANYGYTF. The DNA for the CDR3 is TGTGCCAGCAGTAGATCAGGGGCCAACTATGGCTACACCTTC. The chain joins TRBV27 to TRBJ1-2, with D perhaps TRBD1 (6 bases). Germline CDR1 is MNHEY and CDR2 is SMNVEV (reference sequence). V was shortened by 5 bases and J by 2 bases, with 12 bases between the two germline ends. This CDR3 comprises 14 residues.

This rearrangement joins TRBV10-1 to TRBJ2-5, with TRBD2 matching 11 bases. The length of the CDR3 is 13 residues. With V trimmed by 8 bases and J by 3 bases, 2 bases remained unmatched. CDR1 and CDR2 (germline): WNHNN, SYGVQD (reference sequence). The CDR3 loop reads CASPTSGKETQYF. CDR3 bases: TGCGCCAGCCCGACTAGCGGGAAAGAGACCCAGTACTTC.

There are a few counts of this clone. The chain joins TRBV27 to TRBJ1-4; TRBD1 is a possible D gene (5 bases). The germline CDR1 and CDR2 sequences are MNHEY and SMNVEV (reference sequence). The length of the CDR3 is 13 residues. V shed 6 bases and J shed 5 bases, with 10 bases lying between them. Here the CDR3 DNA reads TGTGCCAGCAGCCGTAAGGGGAATGAAAAACTGTTTTTT. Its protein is CASSRKGNEKLFF.

CDR3 sequence (DNA): TGTGCCAGCAGTTACTCTAGCTACGAGCAGTACTTC. Translated: CASSYSSYEQYF. The chain uses TRBV6-6 and TRBJ2-7; no clear D. Per the germline V gene, CDR1 is MNHNY and CDR2 is SVGAGI (reference sequence). V lost 0 bases and J lost 3, with 3 bases in between. There are 12 residues in the CDR3.

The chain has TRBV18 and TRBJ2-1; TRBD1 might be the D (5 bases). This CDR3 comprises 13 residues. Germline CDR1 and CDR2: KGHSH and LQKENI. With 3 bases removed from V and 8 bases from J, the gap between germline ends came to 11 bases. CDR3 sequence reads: CASSPEGDYEQFF. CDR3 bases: TGTGCCAGCTCACCGGAAGGGGATTATGAGCAGTTCTTC.